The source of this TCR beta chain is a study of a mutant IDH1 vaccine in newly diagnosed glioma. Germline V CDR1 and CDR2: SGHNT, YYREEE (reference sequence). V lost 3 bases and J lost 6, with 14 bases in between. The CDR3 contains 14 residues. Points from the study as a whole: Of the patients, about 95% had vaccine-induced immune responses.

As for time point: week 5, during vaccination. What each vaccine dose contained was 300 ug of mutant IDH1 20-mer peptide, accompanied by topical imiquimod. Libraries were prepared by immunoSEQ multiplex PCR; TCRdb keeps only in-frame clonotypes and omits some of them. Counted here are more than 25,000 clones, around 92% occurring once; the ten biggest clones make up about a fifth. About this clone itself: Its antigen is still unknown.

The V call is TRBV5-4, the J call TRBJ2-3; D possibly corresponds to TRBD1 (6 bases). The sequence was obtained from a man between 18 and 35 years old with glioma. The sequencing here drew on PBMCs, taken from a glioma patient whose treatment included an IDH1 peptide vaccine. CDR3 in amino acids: CASSSRTVGDTQYF. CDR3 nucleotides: TGTGCCAGCAGCTCCAGGACAGTGGGGGATACGCAGTATTTT.